A single sample gave rise to the 18 T cell receptor beta chains below, sequenced in a study of T cell responses to AZD1222 COVID-19 vaccine (dated by TCRdb to the early 2020s). The time point label here, explained by the study, means: baseline before first vaccination. The library was produced with the immunoSEQ multiplex PCR assay. What TCRdb holds here is the immuneACCESS table cut down to in-frame rearrangements. Part of the clones is not present; checked against another copy, under half of the missing clones reflect an unresolved V gene, and the others are unexplained. In all, the sample holds over 130,000 clones, and around 91% of those were seen once. The leading ten clones occupy approximately 4.8% of the sample. The input for sequencing was peripheral blood, taken on day 0 of AZD1222 vaccination. These receptors were obtained from an adult in good health.

The V call is TRBV20-1, the J call TRBJ2-1; D not certain. CDR1 is DFQATT and CDR2 is SNEGSKA in the germline V gene (reference sequence). The CDR3 contains 9 residues. Trimming took 4 bases from V and 13 from J, leaving 8 bases between them. CDR3 in amino acids: CSATNPQFF. DNA of the CDR3: TGCAGTGCTACTAACCCCCAGTTCTTC.

This rearrangement joins TRBV27 to TRBJ2-7, with 7 positions matching TRBD2. Germline CDR1 is MNHEY and CDR2 is SMNVEV (reference sequence). The CDR3 loop spans 15 amino acids. V trimming: 8 bases; J trimming: 1 base; junction bases outside the gene matches: 11. In DNA, the CDR3 is TGTGCCAGCGTGTACAGACTAGCAGATTCCTACGAGCAGTACTTC. This codes for CASVYRLADSYEQYF.

The V call is TRBV30, the J call TRBJ2-2; no clear D gene. This CDR3 region has 13 residues. CDR1 and CDR2 from the germline V gene are GTSNPN and SVGIG (reference sequence). Trimming removed 0 bases at V and 6 bases at J, with 8 bases between. CDR3 coding DNA: TGTGCCTGGAGTGTAGCAGCGCCCGGGGAGCTGTTTTTT. It specifies CAWSVAAPGELFF.

V is TRBV2 and J is TRBJ1-2; a weak D match, TRBD1 (5 bases). Germline lookup yields CDR1 SNHLY and CDR2 FYNNEI. Trimming pared 8 bases from V and 6 bases from J, leaving 7 bases between. The length of the CDR3 is 10 residues. DNA of the CDR3: TGTGCCAGCGTCAGGGATGGCTACACCTTC. Amino acid sequence: CASVRDGYTF.

The gene calls are TRBV12-3 or TRBV12-4 and TRBJ2-3; D not certain. V was trimmed by 3 bases and J by 6 bases, leaving 4 bases between them. The CDR3 has 11 amino acids. CDR3 sequence reads: CASSLGDTQYF. The CDR3 DNA is TGTGCCAGCAGTTTGGGTGATACGCAGTATTTT.

The chain has TRBV5-1 and TRBJ2-1, with 7 bases lining up with TRBD1. This CDR3 spans 14 amino acids. J was trimmed by 4 bases and V by 6 bases; bases with no gene match: 7. Germline CDR1 is SGHRS and CDR2 is YFSETQ. The CDR3 here is CASTPGQYYNEQFF. Written as DNA, the CDR3 is TGCGCCAGCACCCCGGGACAGTATTACAATGAGCAGTTCTTC.

The chain employs TRBV6-2 or TRBV6-3 and TRBJ1-1; no definite D call. The CDR3 is 15 amino acids. V was cut by 2 bases and J by 1 base, with 11 bases left in between. The germline CDR1 and CDR2 sequences are MNHEY and SVGEGT. This CDR3 is CASSYLKHTNTEAFF. Written as DNA, the CDR3 is TGTGCCAGCAGTTACCTAAAACACACGAACACTGAAGCTTTCTTT.

The V gene is TRBV7-2, the J gene TRBJ2-7; D not resolved. This CDR3 comprises 13 residues. From germline, CDR1 is SGHTA and CDR2 FQGNSA. V was pared by 2 bases and J by 0 bases, with 5 bases between. CDR3 DNA: TGTGCCAGCAGCTTAACTCTCTCCTACGAGCAGTACTTC. Residues: CASSLTLSYEQYF.

The chain is built from TRBV29-1 and TRBJ1-2, with TRBD1 matching 8 bases. The V gene end was trimmed by 6 bases and the J gene end by 4 bases; junction bases not matched to a gene: 7. Germline values: CDR1 SQVTM, CDR2 ANQGSEA. The CDR3 spans 13 residues. Written as DNA, the CDR3 is TGCAGCGTGGGACAGGTGACCGTCTATGGCTACACCTTC. This codes for CSVGQVTVYGYTF. Supplemented by reference TRBV29-1 and TRBJ1-2, the full variable domain reads SAVISQKPSRDICQRGTSLTIQCQVDSQVTMMFWYRQQPGQSLTLIATANQGSEATYESGFVIDKFPISRPNLTFSTLTVSNMSPEDSSIYLCSVGQVTVYGYTFGSGTRLTVV.

This rearrangement joins TRBV12-3 or TRBV12-4 to TRBJ1-2, with TRBD1 as a possible D gene (6 bases). CDR3 length equals 13 residues. V dropped 3 bases and J dropped 7 bases, with 12 bases sitting between them. The chain's CDR3 is CASSLSGGGGYTF. CDR3 DNA: TGTGCCAGCAGTTTGTCGGGGGGCGGTGGCTACACCTTC.

In DNA, the CDR3 is TGCGCCAGCAGCCAAGATTCCAGCGGGGGGCCCACTAGCACAGATACGCAGTATTTT. It yields the protein CASSQDSSGGPTSTDTQYF. This rearrangement joins TRBV4-1 to TRBJ2-3, with 9 bases matching TRBD2. Germline lookup yields CDR1 MGHRA and CDR2 YSYEKL. Losses at the gene ends were 0 bases for V and 0 bases for J; bases not matched to a gene: 10. This CDR3 is built from 19 residues.

This clone was seen only a few times. The rearrangement uses TRBV28 and TRBJ2-7; possible D gene TRBD2, 7 bases. The germline V and J ends were trimmed by 7 bases and 2 bases, with 27 bases remaining between them. Germline CDR1 and CDR2: MDHEN and SYDVKM. There are 18 residues in the CDR3. As DNA, the CDR3 is TGTGCCAGCACCCCCTCGGTGGGGGCGGGAGCGTCCCCCTACGAGCAGTACTTC. Amino acid sequence: CASTPSVGAGASPYEQYF.

The gene calls are TRBV27 and TRBJ2-1, with 8 bases aligning to TRBD2. V shed 7 bases, J shed 6 bases, and the junction held 17 bases outside the gene matches. The CDR3 sequence is 17 residues long. The germline V gene has CDR1 MNHEY and CDR2 SMNVEV (reference sequence). The CDR3 region has the DNA TGTGCCAGCACCTCGTGGTCCGGGGGGGCTACAATCAATGAGCAGTTCTTC. Residues: CASTSWSGGATINEQFF.

The gene calls are TRBV10-3 and TRBJ1-2, with a weak D call TRBD1 (6 bases). Trimming shortened V by 7 bases and J by 6 bases, and 27 bases separated the two germline ends. In germline, CDR1 is ENHRY, CDR2 SYGVKD. The CDR3 runs 17 residues. The CDR3 loop reads CAIMNRVANPGFHGYTF. DNA for the CDR3: TGTGCCATCATGAACAGGGTCGCTAACCCGGGCTTCCATGGCTACACCTTC.

V and J are TRBV4-1 and TRBJ1-3; D remains unclear. The germline gives CDR1 MGHRA, CDR2 YSYEKL. With 3 bases removed from V and 0 bases from J, the gap between germline ends came to 9 bases. CDR3 size: 15 residues. CDR3 in DNA: TGCGCCAGCAGCCACGGACGGGACTCTGGAAACACCATATATTTT. It specifies CASSHGRDSGNTIYF.

The chain joins TRBV20-1 to TRBJ1-2; TRBD1 might be the D (5 bases). Germline V gives CDR1 DFQATT, CDR2 SNEGSKA (reference sequence). V shed 3 bases and J shed 2 bases, with 7 bases lying between them. The CDR3 runs to 12 residues. CDR3 sequence (DNA): TGCAGTGCTAGTGACAGAAACTATGGCTACACCTTC. It yields the protein CSASDRNYGYTF.

This chain joins TRBV11-2 and TRBJ2-1, with TRBD2 matching over 8 bases. Germline lookup yields CDR1 SGHAT and CDR2 FQNNGV. J lost 3 bases, V lost 1 base, and 5 bases had no gene match. The CDR3 spans 16 residues. CDR3 residues: CASSLVTLAVYNEQFF. The CDR3 nucleotides read TGTGCCAGCAGCTTAGTGACACTAGCGGTCTACAATGAGCAGTTCTTC.

The chain couples TRBV7-9 to TRBJ1-6, with D uncertain. There are 14 residues in the CDR3. V gave up 5 bases and J gave up 11 bases, with 16 bases separating them. Germline assignment: CDR1 SEHNR and CDR2 FQNEAQ (reference sequence). CDR3 nucleotides: TGTGCCAGCAGCCGCCCAAGCCCCTGGGCACCCCTCCACTTT. It encodes CASSRPSPWAPLHF.